The 4 T cell receptor beta chains given below trace back to one sample, sequenced in a study of blood T cells in healthy people across ages. Primers used in a second PCR of about 6 to 11 cycles were a sample-barcoded 5' primer and a J-beta primer mix. TCRdb re-called the 5' RACE reads with MiXCR, one entry per CDR3 protein. This repertoire shows 2 million or so distinct CDR3 sequences, roughly 49% found once; its top ten account for over 2%. Sequencing was performed on blood. The receptors here all came from a woman between 40 and 55 years old in good health.

The chain joins TRBV7-2 to TRBJ2-3, with 7 positions matching TRBD2. CDR1 and CDR2 from the germline V gene are SGHTA and FQGNSA. The CDR3 loop spans 17 amino acids. J gave up 1 base and V 1 base, and 8 bases lay outside the gene matches. Here the CDR3 reads CASSLVRRRGGTDTQYF. Written as DNA, the CDR3 is TGTGCCAGCAGCTTAGTAAGGCGACGGGGGGGCACAGATACGCAGTATTTT. Full variable domain (missing parts from reference TRBV7-2 and TRBJ2-3): GAGVSQSPSNKVTEKGKDVELRCDPISGHTALYWYRQSLGQGLEFLIYFQGNSAPDKSGLPSDRFSAERTGGSVSTLTIQRTQQEDSAVYLCASSLVRRRGGTDTQYFGPGTRLTVL.

The chain has TRBV20-1 and TRBJ1-6, with a possible D match to TRBD1 (6 bases). Trimming cost V 0 bases and J 0 bases, with 12 bases left between them. Germline V CDR1 and CDR2: DFQATT, SNEGSKA (reference sequence). The length of the CDR3 is 17 residues. CDR3 sequence: CSARDPRGSSYNSPLHF. In nucleotides, the CDR3 is TGCAGTGCTAGAGATCCCAGGGGAAGCTCCTATAATTCACCCCTCCACTTT.

This chain joins TRBV29-1 and TRBJ2-3, with D possibly TRBD2 on 8 matching bases. Trimming shortened V by 6 bases and J by 4 bases, and 23 bases separated the two germline ends. Germline-derived CDR1 and CDR2 are SQVTM and ANQGSEA. CDR3 length: 16 amino acids. CDR3: CSVGGLAGGQSDTQYF. As DNA, the CDR3 is TGCAGCGTAGGTGGATTGGCGGGGGGACAGTCAGATACGCAGTATTTT.

CDR3 residues: CASSSPGQWDEKLFF. Written as DNA, the CDR3 is TGTGCCAGCAGCTCCCCGGGACAATGGGATGAAAAACTGTTTTTT. The chain couples TRBV7-9 to TRBJ1-4; D is perhaps TRBD1 (6 bases). In germline, CDR1 is SEHNR, CDR2 FQNEAQ (reference sequence). The length of the CDR3 is 15 residues. Trimming left V 4 bases short and J 6 bases short, with 15 bases between.